Shown below are 9 T cell receptor beta chains from a single sample sequenced in a study of shared clonotypes between healthy human individuals. Profiled with immunoSEQ multiplex PCR; TCRdb holds only in-frame clones, not every one. The sample includes a few hundred thousand clones, about 96% of them seen just once. The specimen was naive CD4+ T cells sorted from blood. Described subset: CD45RA+ positively selected. These receptor sequences come from a woman aged 25 to 39 in good health.

In the case of this clone: Other DNA sequences in the sample encode the same CDR3. V is TRBV5-1 and J is TRBJ2-6, with a tentative D call TRBD1 (6 bases). CDR1 SGHRS and CDR2 YFSETQ come from the germline V gene. The ends were cut back, 2 bases at V and 1 base at J, with 7 bases in the middle. There are 15 residues in the CDR3. CDR3 DNA sequence: TGCGCCAGCAGCTTAACAGGGTCTGGGGCCAACGTCCTGACTTTC. Translation gives CASSLTGSGANVLTF. Using reference TRBV5-1 and TRBJ2-6 for the parts outside the CDR3, the full variable domain is KAGVTQTPRYLIKTRGQQVTLSCSPISGHRSVSWYQQTPGQGLQFLFEYFSETQRNKGNFPGRFSGRQFSNSRSEMNVSTLELGDSALYLCASSLTGSGANVLTFGAGSRLTVL.

The chain carries TRBV9 and TRBJ1-1; weak D call: TRBD1 (6 bases). The germline V gene has CDR1 SGDLS and CDR2 YYNGEE. CDR3 length: 15 residues. The V gene lost 3 bases and the J gene lost 1 base, with 13 bases spanning the gap. The CDR3 sequence: CASSGWDTGNTEAFF. Here the CDR3 DNA reads TGTGCCAGCAGCGGATGGGACACCGGGAACACTGAAGCTTTCTTT.

The V and J genes are TRBV5-1 and TRBJ2-3; tentatively, D is TRBD1 or TRBD2 (7 bases each). This CDR3 comprises 16 residues. Trimming removed 1 base at V and 2 bases at J, with 14 bases between. Germline CDR1 is SGHRS and CDR2 is YFSETQ. CDR3 amino acids: CASSLRGRENTDTQYF. The CDR3, as DNA: TGCGCCAGCAGCTTGAGGGGGCGGGAGAACACAGATACGCAGTATTTT.

V gene TRBV2 combines with J gene TRBJ1-2, with 8 bases fitting TRBD1. The CDR3 runs 14 residues. Per germline, CDR1 SNHLY and CDR2 FYNNEI. Trimming took 6 bases from V and 5 from J; bases not matched to a gene: 8. The CDR3 DNA is TGTGCCAGCAGGGAAAATACAGGGGGATATGGCTACACCTTC. Amino acids: CASRENTGGYGYTF.

On this clone: Other DNA sequences in this specimen translate into the identical CDR3. The chain recombines TRBV7-9 with TRBJ2-5; 7 bases align to TRBD2. CDR3 length: 14 residues. Germline lookup yields CDR1 SEHNR and CDR2 FQNEAQ (reference sequence). V was pared by 2 bases and J by 4 bases, with 4 bases of the junction left unmatched. CDR3 protein: CASSLSGVSETQYF. The DNA for the CDR3 is TGTGCCAGCAGCTTAAGCGGGGTATCAGAGACCCAGTACTTC. Based on the CDR3 plus reference TRBV7-9 and TRBJ2-5, the full variable domain is DTGVSQNPRHKITKRGQNVTFRCDPISEHNRLYWYRQTLGQGPEFLTYFQNEAQLEKSRLLSDRFSAERPKGSFSTLEIQRTEQGDSAMYLCASSLSGVSETQYFGPGTRLLVL.

This clone has only a few counts. The chain recombines TRBV7-3 with TRBJ2-7; 10 positions match TRBD2. The V gene end was trimmed by 2 bases and the J gene end by 5 bases; junction bases not matched to a gene: 3. Germline-derived CDR1 and CDR2 are SGHTA and FQGTGA. The CDR3 spans 14 residues. The CDR3 loop is CASSLLAGANEQYF. CDR3 bases: TGTGCCAGCAGCTTACTAGCGGGAGCTAACGAGCAGTACTTC.

This clone occurred once. This CDR3 is CASRGIGTDAEAFF. The CDR3 nucleotides read TGTGCCAGCAGGGGGATCGGGACAGACGCTGAAGCTTTCTTT. The gene calls are TRBV27 and TRBJ1-1; TRBD1 matches at 7 bases. The CDR3 covers 14 residues. Germline CDR1 and CDR2: MNHEY and SMNVEV (reference sequence). The junction had 10 bases not matched to a gene; V was cut back by 6 bases and J by 6 bases.

V and J are TRBV12-2 and TRBJ2-6; the DNA was not used to check the table's D call, TRBD2. TRBV12-2 represents a pseudogene. This CDR3 has 19 amino acids. For the CDR3, the DNA is TGTGCAAGTCGCTTAGAAGCTAGCGGGAGATTAGCTGGGGCCAACGTCCTGACTTTC. Translation gives CASRLEASGRLAGANVLTF.

The CDR3 region is CATAGASGYQETQYF. The DNA of the CDR3 is TGTGCCACCGCCGGGGCTAGCGGGTACCAAGAGACCCAGTACTTC. This chain links TRBV4-2 with TRBJ2-5; 8 positions match TRBD2. In germline, CDR1 is LGHNA, CDR2 YNFKEQ. The V gene end was trimmed by 10 bases and the J gene end by 0 bases; junction bases not matched to a gene: 10. This CDR3 has 15 residues.